These 17 T cell receptor beta chains originate from one sample sequenced in a study of blood T cell repertoires in COVID-19. Assay used: immunoSEQ multiplex PCR; TCRdb lists only in-frame clones, some missing. Here the sample spans some 45,000 clones, approximately 85% being singletons. The sequenced material came from peripheral blood. These receptors all stem from a woman older than 75 with acute or convalescent COVID-19.

CDR3 loop: CASSSDSGTNTGELFF. DNA for the CDR3: TGCGCCAGCAGCAGTGATAGCGGGACGAACACCGGGGAGCTGTTTTTT. The chain couples TRBV5-1 to TRBJ2-2; 8 nucleotides agree with TRBD2. With V trimmed by 4 bases and J by 0 bases, 5 bases remained unmatched. The CDR3 sequence is 16 residues long. Germline loops: CDR1 SGHRS, CDR2 YFSETQ.

V gene TRBV5-1 combines with J gene TRBJ2-1; 8 bases map to TRBD2. The germline gives CDR1 SGHRS, CDR2 YFSETQ. Trimming removed 4 bases from V and 10 bases from J; junction bases left unmatched: 10. CDR3 length: 14 residues. The CDR3 DNA reads TGCGCCAGCAGCCCGAGCGGGAGCCTTGGGGAGCAGTTCTTC. It codes for CASSPSGSLGEQFF.

The chain employs TRBV7-2 and TRBJ2-5; no clear D. There are 11 residues in the CDR3. Germline CDR1 reads SGHTA; CDR2 reads FQGNSA. Trimming removed 5 bases at V and 5 bases at J, with 6 bases between. The CDR3 sequence is CASSIMETQYF. The CDR3 coding sequence is TGTGCCAGCAGCATTATGGAGACCCAGTACTTC.

In its sample, this clone was seen once. The chain recombines TRBV2 with TRBJ1-2, with no clear D. The germline V gene encodes CDR1 SNHLY and CDR2 FYNNEI. This CDR3 comprises 14 residues. Deletions cut 3 bases from V and 5 bases from J, with 13 bases between. This chain's CDR3 is CASSEPTSRYGYTF. For the CDR3, the DNA is TGTGCCAGCAGTGAGCCTACCTCGCGGTATGGCTACACCTTC.

This rearrangement joins TRBV28 to TRBJ1-1, with 7 bases matching TRBD1. The CDR3 has 14 residues. From germline, CDR1 is MDHEN and CDR2 SYDVKM. V was pared by 3 bases and J by 6 bases, with 7 bases of the junction left unmatched. The CDR3 here is CASSLGQRYSEAFF. The CDR3, as DNA: TGTGCCAGCAGTTTGGGACAGCGCTATTCTGAAGCTTTCTTT. The full variable domain, with the rest looked up from reference TRBV28 and TRBJ1-1, is DVKVTQSSRYLVKRTGEKVFLECVQDMDHENMFWYRQDPGLGLRLIYFSYDVKMKEKGDIPEGYSVSREKKERFSLILESASTNQTSMYLCASSLGQRYSEAFFGQGTRLTVV.

The V and J genes are TRBV7-6 and TRBJ2-7; D perhaps matches TRBD2 (6 bases). Germline assignment: CDR1 SGHVS and CDR2 FNYEAQ. Trimming pared 1 base from V and 0 bases from J, leaving 16 bases between. This CDR3 is 17 amino acids long. The CDR3 is CASSLEDGGRSSYEQYF. The CDR3, as DNA: TGTGCCAGCAGCTTAGAGGATGGGGGGAGGAGCTCCTACGAGCAGTACTTC.

This rearrangement joins TRBV15 to TRBJ2-2; a weak D match, TRBD2 (6 bases). Trimming stripped 3 bases from V and 5 bases from J, with 7 bases between. Per the germline V gene, CDR1 is LNHNV and CDR2 is YYDKDF (reference sequence). This CDR3 contains 13 residues. CDR3 region: CATSRGGTGELFF. The CDR3 DNA follows: TGTGCCACCAGCAGGGGGGGTACCGGGGAGCTGTTTTTT.

V is TRBV5-8 and J is TRBJ2-7; 8 bases map to TRBD1. CDR1 SGHTS and CDR2 YDEGEE come from the germline V gene. V was pared by 4 bases and J by 3 bases, with 9 bases of the junction left unmatched. The CDR3 covers 15 residues. The CDR3 here is CASSLSGTGFYEQYF. The CDR3 nucleotides read TGTGCCAGCAGCCTATCAGGGACAGGTTTCTACGAGCAGTACTTC.

V and J are TRBV5-4 and TRBJ2-7; 10 bases match TRBD1. The CDR3 spans 15 residues. Germline CDR1 and CDR2: SGHNT and YYREEE (reference sequence). With 5 bases clipped from V and 6 bases from J, the junction kept 11 bases outside the gene matches. This CDR3 is CASSQLDRGNSEQYF. In DNA form, the CDR3 reads TGTGCCAGCAGTCAATTGGACAGGGGGAATTCCGAGCAGTACTTC.

This clone was seen more than once but under ten times. This chain links TRBV11-2 with TRBJ1-4, with 12 bases that match TRBD1. The CDR3 consists of 14 residues. Germline V CDR1 and CDR2: SGHAT, FQNNGV. V lost 6 bases to trimming and J lost 7 bases; unmatched junction nucleotides: 3. The CDR3 DNA is TGTGCCAGCAGGCCGGGACAGGGGGCTGAAAAACTGTTTTTT. Translated: CASRPGQGAEKLFF.

The V call is TRBV7-2, the J call TRBJ2-3; TRBD2 aligns across 7 bases. The CDR3 extends over 13 amino acids. The V gene's germline CDR1 is SGHTA and CDR2 FQGNSA. V trimming: 7 bases; J trimming: 2 bases; junction bases outside the gene matches: 3. The CDR3 here is CASNSGLTDTQYF. The CDR3 DNA follows: TGTGCCAGCAATAGCGGGCTCACAGATACGCAGTATTTT.

The table lists this clone with a few counts. This CDR3 is CASSLFGRAYTEAFF. The DNA for the CDR3 is TGTGCCAGTAGCCTCTTCGGCAGGGCCTACACTGAAGCTTTCTTT. V is TRBV19 and J is TRBJ1-1; a possible D gene is TRBD1 (5 bases). The germline V gene has CDR1 LNHDA and CDR2 SQIVND (reference sequence). The CDR3 totals 15 residues. V lost 6 bases, J lost 3 bases, and 17 bases lay in between.

In regard to this clone: This likely reflects a read error, since a far larger clone is one base away. The chain couples TRBV2 to TRBJ2-7; a possible D gene is TRBD1 (6 bases). CDR1 and CDR2 from the germline V gene are SNHLY and FYNNEI. Trimming took 4 bases from V and 0 from J, leaving 16 bases between them. The CDR3 sequence is 16 residues long. The CDR3 sequence is CASSGGQRVGSYEQYF. The CDR3 region has the DNA TGTGCCAGCAGTGGGGGGCAACGGGTGGGCTCCTACGAGCAGTACTTC.

This clone was detected a few times. V and J are TRBV9 and TRBJ2-1, with D maybe TRBD2 (6 bases). Trimming cost V 0 bases and J 4 bases, with 11 bases left between them. The CDR3 is 15 residues long. Per germline, CDR1 SGDLS and CDR2 YYNGEE. The CDR3 sequence is CASSVGTGAYNEQFF. For the CDR3, the DNA is TGTGCCAGCAGCGTAGGGACGGGAGCTTACAATGAGCAGTTCTTC.

V is TRBV19 and J is TRBJ2-7; TRBD2 is a possible D gene (5 bases). The CDR3 consists of 14 residues. The germline V and J ends were trimmed by 5 bases and 0 bases, with 11 bases remaining between them. Germline V gene sequence: CDR1 LNHDA, CDR2 SQIVND (reference sequence). The CDR3 sequence: CASSSAAPSYEQYF. CDR3 bases: TGTGCCAGTAGTTCAGCGGCCCCCTCCTACGAGCAGTACTTC. The variable domain in full, completed from reference TRBV19 and TRBJ2-7, reads DGGITQSPKYLFRKEGQNVTLSCEQNLNHDAMYWYRQDPGQGLRLIYYSQIVNDFQKGDIAEGYSVSREKKESFPLTVTSAQKNPTAFYLCASSSAAPSYEQYFGPGTRLTVT.

The CDR3 DNA sequence: TGCGCCAGCAGTGAGGGCCAGGCCAATCAGCCCCAGCATTTT. It translates to CASSEGQANQPQHF. This chain joins TRBV10-2 and TRBJ1-5; D is undetermined. This CDR3 has 14 residues. V was shortened by 2 bases and J by 3 bases, with 8 bases between the two germline ends. CDR1 and CDR2 from the germline V gene are WSHSY and SAAADI.

Only a few counts were recorded for this clone. The chain employs TRBV29-1 and TRBJ2-1, with TRBD2 identical over 13 bases. The V gene's germline CDR1 is SQVTM and CDR2 ANQGSEA. The CDR3 sequence is 16 residues long. V shed 1 base, J shed 2 bases, and the junction held 2 bases outside the gene matches. CDR3 loop: CSVEGTSGSAYNEQFF. The DNA of the CDR3 is TGCAGCGTTGAAGGGACTAGCGGGAGCGCCTACAATGAGCAGTTCTTC.